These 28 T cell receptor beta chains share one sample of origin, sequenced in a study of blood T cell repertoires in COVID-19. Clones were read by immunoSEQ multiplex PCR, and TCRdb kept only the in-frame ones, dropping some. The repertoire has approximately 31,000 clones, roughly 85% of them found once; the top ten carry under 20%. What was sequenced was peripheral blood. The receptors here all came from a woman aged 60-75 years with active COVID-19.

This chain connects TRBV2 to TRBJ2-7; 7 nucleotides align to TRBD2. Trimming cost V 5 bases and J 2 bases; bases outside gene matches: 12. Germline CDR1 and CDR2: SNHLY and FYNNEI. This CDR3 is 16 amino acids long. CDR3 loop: CASSTSTLAVTYEQYF. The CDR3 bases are TGTGCCAGCAGTACCTCAACCCTAGCGGTCACCTACGAGCAGTACTTC. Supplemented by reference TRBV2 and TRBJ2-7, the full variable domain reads EPEVTQTPSHQVTQMGQEVILRCVPISNHLYFYWYRQILGQKVEFLVSFYNNEISEKSEIFDDQFSVERPDGSNFTLKIRSTKLEDSAMYFCASSTSTLAVTYEQYFGPGTRLTVT.

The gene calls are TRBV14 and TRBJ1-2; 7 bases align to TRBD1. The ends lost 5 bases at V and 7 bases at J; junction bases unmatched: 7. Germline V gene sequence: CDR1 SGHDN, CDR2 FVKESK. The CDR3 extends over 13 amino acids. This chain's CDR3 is CASSTRTGRGYTF. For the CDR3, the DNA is TGTGCCAGCAGCACCCGGACAGGACGTGGCTACACCTTC.

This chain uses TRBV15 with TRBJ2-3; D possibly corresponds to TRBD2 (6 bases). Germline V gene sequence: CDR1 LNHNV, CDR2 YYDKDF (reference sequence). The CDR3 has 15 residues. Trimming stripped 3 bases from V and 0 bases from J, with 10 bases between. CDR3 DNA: TGTGCCACCAGCAGTAGCGGTGGGAGCACAGATACGCAGTATTTT. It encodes CATSSSGGSTDTQYF.

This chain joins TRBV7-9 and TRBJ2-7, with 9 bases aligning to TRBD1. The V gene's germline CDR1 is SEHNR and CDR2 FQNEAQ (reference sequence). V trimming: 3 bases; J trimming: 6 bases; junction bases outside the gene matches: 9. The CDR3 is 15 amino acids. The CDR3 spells CASSLPGQGWGEQYF. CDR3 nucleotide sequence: TGTGCCAGCAGCTTGCCGGGACAGGGATGGGGCGAGCAGTACTTC.

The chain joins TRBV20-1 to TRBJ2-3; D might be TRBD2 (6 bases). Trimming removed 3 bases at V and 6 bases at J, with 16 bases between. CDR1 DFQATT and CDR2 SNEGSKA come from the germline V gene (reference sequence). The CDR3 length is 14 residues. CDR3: CSASLAGPEDTQYF. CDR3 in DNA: TGCAGTGCTAGTTTGGCGGGGCCCGAGGATACGCAGTATTTT.

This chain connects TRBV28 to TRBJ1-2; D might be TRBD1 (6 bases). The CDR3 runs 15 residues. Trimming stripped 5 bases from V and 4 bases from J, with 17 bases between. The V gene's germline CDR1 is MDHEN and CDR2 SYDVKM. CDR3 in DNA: TGTGCCAGCAGTCCACCACAGGGTTTCGGCTATGGCTACACCTTC. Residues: CASSPPQGFGYGYTF.

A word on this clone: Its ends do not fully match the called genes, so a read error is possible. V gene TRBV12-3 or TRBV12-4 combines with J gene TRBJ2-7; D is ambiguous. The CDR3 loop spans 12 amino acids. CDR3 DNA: TGTGCCAGCAGTCCACACAGATCGGTTATATTGTTC. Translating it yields CASSPHRSVILF.

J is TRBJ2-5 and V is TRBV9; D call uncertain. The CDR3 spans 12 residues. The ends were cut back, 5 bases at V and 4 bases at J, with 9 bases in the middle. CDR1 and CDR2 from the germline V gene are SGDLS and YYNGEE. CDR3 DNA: TGTGCCAGCAGTGCCCCCGGAGAGACCCAGTACTTC. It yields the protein CASSAPGETQYF.

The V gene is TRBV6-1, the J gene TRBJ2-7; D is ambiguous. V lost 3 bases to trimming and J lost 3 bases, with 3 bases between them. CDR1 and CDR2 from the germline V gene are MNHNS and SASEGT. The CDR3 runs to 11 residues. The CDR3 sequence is CASSDNYEQYF. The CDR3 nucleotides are TGTGCCAGCAGTGACAACTACGAGCAGTACTTC.

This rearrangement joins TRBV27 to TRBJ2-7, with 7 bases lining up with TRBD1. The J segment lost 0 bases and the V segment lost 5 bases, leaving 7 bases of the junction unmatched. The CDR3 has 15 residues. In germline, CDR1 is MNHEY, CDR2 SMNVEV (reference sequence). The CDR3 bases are TGTGCCAGCAGTAGTCACGGACAGGCCTCCTACGAGCAGTACTTC. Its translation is CASSSHGQASYEQYF.

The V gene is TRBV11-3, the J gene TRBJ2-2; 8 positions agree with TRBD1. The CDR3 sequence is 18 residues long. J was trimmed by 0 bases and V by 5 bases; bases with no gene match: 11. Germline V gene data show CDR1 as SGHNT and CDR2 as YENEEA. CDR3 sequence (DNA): TGTGCCAGCAGCCAGGGGGCAGGGCTGCCCTCGAACACCGGGGAGCTGTTTTTT. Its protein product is CASSQGAGLPSNTGELFF.

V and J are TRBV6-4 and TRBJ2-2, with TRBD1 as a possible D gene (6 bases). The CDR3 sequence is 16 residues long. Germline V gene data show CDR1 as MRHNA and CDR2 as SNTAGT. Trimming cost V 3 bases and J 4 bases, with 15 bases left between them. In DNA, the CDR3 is TGTGCCAGCAGTGAAACGGCAGGGACAAGCACCGGGGAGCTGTTTTTT. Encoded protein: CASSETAGTSTGELFF.

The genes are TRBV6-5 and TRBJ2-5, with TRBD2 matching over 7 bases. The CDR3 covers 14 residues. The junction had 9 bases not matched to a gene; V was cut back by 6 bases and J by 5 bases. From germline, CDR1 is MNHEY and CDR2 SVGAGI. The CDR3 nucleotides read TGTGCCAGCAGGGACTTTGGTAGCGGGGAGACCCAGTACTTC. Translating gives CASRDFGSGETQYF.

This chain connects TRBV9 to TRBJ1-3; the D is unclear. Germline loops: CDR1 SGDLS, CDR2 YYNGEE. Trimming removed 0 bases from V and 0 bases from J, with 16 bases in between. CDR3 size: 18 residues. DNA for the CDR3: TGTGCCAGCAGCGTAGCTATCGGCCCCAGGCTCTCTGGAAACACCATATATTTT. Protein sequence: CASSVAIGPRLSGNTIYF.

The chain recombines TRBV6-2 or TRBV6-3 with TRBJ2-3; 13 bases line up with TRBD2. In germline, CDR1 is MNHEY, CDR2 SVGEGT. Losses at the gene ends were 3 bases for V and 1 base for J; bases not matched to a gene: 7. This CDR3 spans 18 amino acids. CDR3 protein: CASSYRTSGRMRTDTQYF. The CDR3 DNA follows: TGTGCCAGCAGTTATAGGACTAGCGGGAGAATGCGCACAGATACGCAGTATTTT.

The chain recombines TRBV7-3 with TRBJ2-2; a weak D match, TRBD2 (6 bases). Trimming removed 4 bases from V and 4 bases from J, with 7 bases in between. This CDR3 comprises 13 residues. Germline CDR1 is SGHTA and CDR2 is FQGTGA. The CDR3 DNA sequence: TGTGCCAGCAGCTGGGGGGTCACCGGGGAGCTGTTTTTT. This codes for CASSWGVTGELFF.

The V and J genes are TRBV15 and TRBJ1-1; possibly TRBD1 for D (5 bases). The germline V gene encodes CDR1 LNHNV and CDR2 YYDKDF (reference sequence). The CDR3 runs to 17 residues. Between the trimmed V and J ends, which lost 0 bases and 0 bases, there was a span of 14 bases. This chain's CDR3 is CATSRDPGRGLNTEAFF. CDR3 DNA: TGTGCCACCAGCAGAGATCCGGGGCGGGGTCTGAACACTGAAGCTTTCTTT.

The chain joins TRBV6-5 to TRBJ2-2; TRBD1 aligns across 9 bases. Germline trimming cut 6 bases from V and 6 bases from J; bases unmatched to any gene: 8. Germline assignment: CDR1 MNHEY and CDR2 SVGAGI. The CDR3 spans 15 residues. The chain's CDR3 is CASSWDRVRSGELFF. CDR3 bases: TGTGCCAGCAGCTGGGACAGGGTACGGTCCGGGGAGCTGTTTTTT.

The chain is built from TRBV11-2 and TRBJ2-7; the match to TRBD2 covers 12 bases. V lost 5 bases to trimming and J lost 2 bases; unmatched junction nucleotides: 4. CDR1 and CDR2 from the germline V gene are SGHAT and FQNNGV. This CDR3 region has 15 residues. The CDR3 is CASSPGLAGTYEQYF. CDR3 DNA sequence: TGTGCCAGCAGCCCAGGACTAGCGGGGACCTACGAGCAGTACTTC.

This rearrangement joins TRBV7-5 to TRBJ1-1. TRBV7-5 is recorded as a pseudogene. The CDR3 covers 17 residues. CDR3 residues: CVRSLGQCDRTSAEAFF. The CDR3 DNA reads TGTGTCAGAAGCTTAGGCCAGTGCGACCGAACAAGCGCTGAAGCTTTCTTT.

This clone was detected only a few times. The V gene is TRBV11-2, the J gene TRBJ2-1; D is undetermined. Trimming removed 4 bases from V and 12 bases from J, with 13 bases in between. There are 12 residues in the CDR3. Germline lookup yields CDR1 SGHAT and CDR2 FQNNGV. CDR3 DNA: TGTGCCAGCAGCTCAGGTATCCCATGGCAGTTCTTC. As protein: CASSSGIPWQFF.

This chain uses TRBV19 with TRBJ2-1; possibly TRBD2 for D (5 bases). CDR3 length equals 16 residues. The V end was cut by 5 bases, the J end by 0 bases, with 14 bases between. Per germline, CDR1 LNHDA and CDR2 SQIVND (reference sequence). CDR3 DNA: TGTGCCAGTAGTCCACTTCGGGGAAGCTCCTACAATGAGCAGTTCTTC. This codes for CASSPLRGSSYNEQFF.

The CDR3 region is CASSLEGQGYGYTF. In DNA, the CDR3 is TGCGCCAGCAGCTTGGAGGGACAGGGCTATGGCTACACCTTC. The chain links TRBV5-1 to TRBJ1-2; TRBD1 matches 9 bases. From germline, CDR1 is SGHRS and CDR2 YFSETQ. CDR3 length: 14 amino acids. V lost 0 bases, J lost 4 bases, and 1 base stayed unmatched.

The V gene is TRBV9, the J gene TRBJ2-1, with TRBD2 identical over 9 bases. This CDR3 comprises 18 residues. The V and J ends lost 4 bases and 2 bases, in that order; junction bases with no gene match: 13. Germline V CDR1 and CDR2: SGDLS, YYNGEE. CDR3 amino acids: CASSHSVDSGSTYNEQFF. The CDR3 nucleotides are TGTGCCAGCAGCCACTCCGTTGATAGCGGGAGTACCTACAATGAGCAGTTCTTC. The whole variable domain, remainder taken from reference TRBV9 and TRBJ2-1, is DSGVTQTPKHLITATGQRVTLRCSPRSGDLSVYWYQQSLDQGLQFLIQYYNGEERAKGNILERFSAQQFPDLHSELNLSSLELGDSALYFCASSHSVDSGSTYNEQFFGPGTRLTVL.

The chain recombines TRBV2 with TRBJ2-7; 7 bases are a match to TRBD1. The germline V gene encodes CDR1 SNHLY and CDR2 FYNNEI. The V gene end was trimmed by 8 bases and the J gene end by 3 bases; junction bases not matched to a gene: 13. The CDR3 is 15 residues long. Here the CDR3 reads CASGATGTAIYEQYF. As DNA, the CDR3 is TGTGCCAGCGGAGCGACCGGGACAGCCATCTACGAGCAGTACTTC. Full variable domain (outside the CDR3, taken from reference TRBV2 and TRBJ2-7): EPEVTQTPSHQVTQMGQEVILRCVPISNHLYFYWYRQILGQKVEFLVSFYNNEISEKSEIFDDQFSVERPDGSNFTLKIRSTKLEDSAMYFCASGATGTAIYEQYFGPGTRLTVT.

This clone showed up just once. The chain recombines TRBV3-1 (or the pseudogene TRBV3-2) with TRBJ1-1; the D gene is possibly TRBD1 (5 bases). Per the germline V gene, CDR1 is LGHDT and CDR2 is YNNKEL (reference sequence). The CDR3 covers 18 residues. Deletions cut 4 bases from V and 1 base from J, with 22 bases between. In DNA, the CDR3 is TGTGCCAGCAGCCCGACTATCGGGGGATCGGTCGGGAACACTGAAGCTTTCTTT. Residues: CASSPTIGGSVGNTEAFF.

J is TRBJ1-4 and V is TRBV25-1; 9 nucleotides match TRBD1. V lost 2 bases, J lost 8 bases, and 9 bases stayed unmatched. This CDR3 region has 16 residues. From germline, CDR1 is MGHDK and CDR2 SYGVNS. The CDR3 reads CASSELGQGGNEKLFF. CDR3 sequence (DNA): TGTGCCAGCAGTGAACTGGGACAGGGAGGAAACGAAAAACTGTTTTTT.

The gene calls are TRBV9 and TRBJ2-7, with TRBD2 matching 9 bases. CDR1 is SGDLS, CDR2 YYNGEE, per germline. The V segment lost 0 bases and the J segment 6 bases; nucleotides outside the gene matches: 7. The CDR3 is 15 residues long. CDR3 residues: CASSVGSGGASEQYF. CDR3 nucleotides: TGTGCCAGCAGCGTAGGTAGCGGGGGTGCCTCCGAGCAGTACTTC.